The 14 T cell receptor beta chains below come from one sample, sequenced in a study of blood T cells in healthy people across ages. It was with a sample-barcoded 5' primer and a J-beta primer mix that a second PCR of about 6 to 12 cycles was run. One entry per CDR3 protein results from TCRdb running MiXCR on the 5' RACE reads. The sample yields about 1.6 million distinct CDR3 sequences, approximately 32% seen once. Material: blood. The origin of the receptors is a woman between 25 and 40 years old in good health.

There are many counts of this clonotype. This chain links TRBV20-1 with TRBJ2-1; D is possibly TRBD1 (6 bases). This CDR3 contains 13 residues. Germline loops: CDR1 DFQATT, CDR2 SNEGSKA (reference sequence). V lost 7 bases and J lost 4, with 14 bases in between. As DNA, the CDR3 is TGCAGTGAGGGGGACGGAATATACAATGAGCAGTTCTTC. Its protein is CSEGDGIYNEQFF.

The J gene is TRBJ2-3, the V gene TRBV27; 10 nucleotides agree with TRBD2. The CDR3 has 19 residues. Germline CDR1 reads MNHEY; CDR2 reads SMNVEV (reference sequence). With 4 bases clipped from V and 6 bases from J, the junction kept 19 bases outside the gene matches. As DNA, the CDR3 is TGTGCCAGCAGTTGGCAGGGGACGGCTAGCGGGAGAATTGGTGATACGCAGTATTTT. This translates into CASSWQGTASGRIGDTQYF.

The chain carries TRBV3-1 and TRBJ2-7, with TRBD2 matching 7 bases. The germline V gene has CDR1 LGHDT and CDR2 YNNKEL (reference sequence). This CDR3 has 16 residues. The V gene end was trimmed by 1 base and the J gene end by 2 bases; junction bases not matched to a gene: 8. Here the CDR3 DNA reads TGTGCCAGCAGCCAAGGAGGCGGGAGCCCCACCTACGAGCAGTACTTC. It is translated as CASSQGGGSPTYEQYF.

The chain has TRBV30 and TRBJ2-5; 13 bases line up with TRBD2. J lost 5 bases, V lost 2 bases, and 17 bases had no gene match. CDR1 and CDR2 from the germline V gene are GTSNPN and SVGIG (reference sequence). The CDR3 sequence is 19 residues long. The CDR3 nucleotides read TGTGCCTGGAGTCCGATCGGACTAGCGGGAGTGGTGGCTTGGGAGACCCAGTACTTC. Protein: CAWSPIGLAGVVAWETQYF.

This clonotype has just one count. This rearrangement joins TRBV4-2 to TRBJ2-1; D is ambiguous. Per germline, CDR1 LGHNA and CDR2 YNFKEQ. Trimming took 4 bases from V and 0 from J, leaving 16 bases between them. The length of the CDR3 is 17 residues. For the CDR3, the DNA is TGTGCCAGCAGCCGAGAAGAGCGAGAAAGCTCCTACAATGAGCAGTTCTTC. This translates into CASSREERESSYNEQFF.

The gene calls are TRBV28 and TRBJ2-4; 9 positions agree with TRBD2. TRBJ2-7 matches the DNA end more closely, so the J call is doubtful. The CDR3 sequence is 13 residues long. Germline CDR1 MDHEN, CDR2 SYDVKM. This chain's CDR3 is CASRKYSGGEQYF. The DNA for the CDR3 is TGTGCCAGCAGAAAATATAGCGGGGGCGAGCAGTACTTC.

This rearrangement joins TRBV28 to TRBJ2-4; 15 positions match TRBD2. TRBJ2-7 explains the end of the DNA better; the J call may be wrong. This CDR3 region has 20 residues. Germline loops: CDR1 MDHEN, CDR2 SYDVKM. In nucleotides, the CDR3 is TGTGCCAGCAGTCTCGAATACGGACCGGGACTAGCGGGAGGAGGGTACGAGCAGTACTTC. Encoded protein: CASSLEYGPGLAGGGYEQYF.

This clonotype occurred a few times. At one of its ends the junction is not consistent with the germline gene, which may arise from a read error. The V call is TRBV6-1, the J call TRBJ2-3; 7 nucleotides line up with TRBD1. This CDR3 spans 17 amino acids. The germline gives CDR1 MNHNS, CDR2 SASEGT. The CDR3 sequence is CATSDLRGSGGIDTQYF. In DNA, the CDR3 is TGTGCCACCAGTGATTTGAGAGGGTCAGGGGGAATAGATACGCAGTATTTT.

The V gene is TRBV5-1, the J gene TRBJ2-5; D is perhaps TRBD2 (5 bases). V lost 5 bases to trimming and J lost 2 bases, with 22 bases between them. The V gene's germline CDR1 is SGHRS and CDR2 YFSETQ. This CDR3 has 17 amino acids. The chain's CDR3 is CASRVDLGFGVQETQYF. CDR3 nucleotides: TGCGCCAGCAGAGTGGACTTGGGCTTCGGCGTTCAAGAGACCCAGTACTTC.

This chain uses TRBV20-1 with TRBJ2-4; 7 bases map to TRBD1. V dropped 6 bases and J dropped 7; count of bases not matched to a gene: 12. Germline V gene sequence: CDR1 DFQATT, CDR2 SNEGSKA (reference sequence). This CDR3 comprises 14 residues. CDR3 nucleotide sequence: TGCAGTGCCACGAGGGGGCGCCCCGCGAACATTCAGTACTTC. It yields the protein CSATRGRPANIQYF.

This clonotype has more than one count but fewer than ten. Here the CDR3 reads CSVTEFLRRTDNTEAFF. The CDR3 nucleotides are TGCAGTGTTACCGAATTTTTACGTCGGACAGACAACACTGAAGCTTTCTTT. The V and J genes are TRBV20-1 and TRBJ1-1; D is possibly TRBD1 (6 bases). V lost 7 bases, J lost 2 bases, and 26 bases lay in between. CDR1 and CDR2 (germline): DFQATT, SNEGSKA (reference sequence). This CDR3 has 17 residues.

In nucleotides, the CDR3 is TGTGCCAGCAGCATCGGGACGGATACCTACGAGCAGTACTTC. Translated, it gives CASSIGTDTYEQYF. The V gene is TRBV5-4, the J gene TRBJ2-7; D is perhaps TRBD1 or TRBD2 (5 bases each). The CDR3 covers 14 residues. Germline CDR1 SGHNT, CDR2 YYREEE (reference sequence). The ends were cut back, 4 bases at V and 2 bases at J, with 13 bases in the middle.

This clonotype was seen more than once but under ten times. The chain is built from TRBV12-3 or TRBV12-4 and TRBJ1-2; TRBD1 matches at 7 bases. V dropped 6 bases and J dropped 6; count of bases not matched to a gene: 7. The CDR3 extends over 13 amino acids. CDR3 nucleotides: TGTGCCAGCAGCCACAGGGGATCGGATGGCTACACCTTC. As protein: CASSHRGSDGYTF.

The rearrangement uses TRBV28 and TRBJ2-7, with D maybe TRBD2 (5 bases). CDR3 length equals 13 residues. CDR1 is MDHEN and CDR2 is SYDVKM in the germline V gene. Deletions cut 6 bases from V and 2 bases from J, with 11 bases between. The CDR3 loop reads CASREDVTYEQYF. CDR3 nucleotide sequence: TGTGCCAGCAGGGAGGACGTAACCTACGAGCAGTACTTC.